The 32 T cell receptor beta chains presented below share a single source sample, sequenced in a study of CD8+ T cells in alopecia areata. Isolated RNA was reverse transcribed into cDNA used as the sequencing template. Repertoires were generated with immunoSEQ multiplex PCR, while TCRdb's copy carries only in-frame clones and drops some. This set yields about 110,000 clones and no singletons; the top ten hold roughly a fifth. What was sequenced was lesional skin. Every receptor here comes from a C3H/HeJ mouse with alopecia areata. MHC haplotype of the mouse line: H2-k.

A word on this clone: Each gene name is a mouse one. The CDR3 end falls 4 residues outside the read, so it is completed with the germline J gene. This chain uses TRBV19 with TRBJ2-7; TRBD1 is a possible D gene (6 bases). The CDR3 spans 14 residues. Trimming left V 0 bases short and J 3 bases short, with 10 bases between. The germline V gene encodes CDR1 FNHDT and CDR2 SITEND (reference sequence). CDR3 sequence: CASSIVDRDYEQYF. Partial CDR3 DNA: TGTGCCAGCAGTATAGTGGACAGAGACTAT.

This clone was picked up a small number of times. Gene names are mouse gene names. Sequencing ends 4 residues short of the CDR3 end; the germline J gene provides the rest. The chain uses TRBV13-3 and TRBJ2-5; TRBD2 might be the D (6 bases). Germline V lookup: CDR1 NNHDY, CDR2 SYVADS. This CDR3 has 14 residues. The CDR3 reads CASSEPGEEDTQYF. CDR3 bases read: TGTGCCAGCAGTGAGCCTGGGGAGGAAGAC.

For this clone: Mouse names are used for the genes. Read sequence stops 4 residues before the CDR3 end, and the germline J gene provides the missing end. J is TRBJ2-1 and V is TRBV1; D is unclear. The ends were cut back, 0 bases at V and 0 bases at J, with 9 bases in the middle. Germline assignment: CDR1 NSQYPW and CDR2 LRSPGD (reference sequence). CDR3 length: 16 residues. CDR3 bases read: TGCACCTGCAGTGCAGAACAGACCTATAACTATGCT. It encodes CTCSAEQTYNYA. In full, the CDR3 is CTCSAEQTYNYAEQFF. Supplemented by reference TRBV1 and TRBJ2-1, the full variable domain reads VTLLEQNPRWRLVPRGQAVNLRCILKNSQYPWMSWYQQDLQKQLQWLFTLRSPGDKEVKSLPGADYLATRVTDTELRLQVANMSQGRTLYCTCSAEQTYNYAEQFFGPGTRLTVL.

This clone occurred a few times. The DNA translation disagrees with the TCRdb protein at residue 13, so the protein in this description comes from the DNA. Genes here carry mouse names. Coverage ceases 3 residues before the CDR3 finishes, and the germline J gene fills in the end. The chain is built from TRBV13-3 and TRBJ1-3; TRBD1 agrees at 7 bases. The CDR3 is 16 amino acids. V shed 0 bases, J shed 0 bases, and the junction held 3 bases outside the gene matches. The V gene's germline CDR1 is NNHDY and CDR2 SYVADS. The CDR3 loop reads CASSDGRGRSGNTLYF. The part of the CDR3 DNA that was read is TGTGCCAGCAGTGATGGAAGGGGGCGTTCTGGAAATACG.

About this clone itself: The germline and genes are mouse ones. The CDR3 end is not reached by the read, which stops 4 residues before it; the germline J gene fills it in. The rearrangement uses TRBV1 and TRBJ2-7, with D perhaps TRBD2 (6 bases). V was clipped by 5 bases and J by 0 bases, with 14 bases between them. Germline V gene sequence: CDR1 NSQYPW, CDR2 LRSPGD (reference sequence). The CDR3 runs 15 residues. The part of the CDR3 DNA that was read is TGCACCTGCAGTACTCTGGGGAGGAGCTCCTAT. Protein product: CTCSTLGRSSY. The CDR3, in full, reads CTCSTLGRSSYEQYF.

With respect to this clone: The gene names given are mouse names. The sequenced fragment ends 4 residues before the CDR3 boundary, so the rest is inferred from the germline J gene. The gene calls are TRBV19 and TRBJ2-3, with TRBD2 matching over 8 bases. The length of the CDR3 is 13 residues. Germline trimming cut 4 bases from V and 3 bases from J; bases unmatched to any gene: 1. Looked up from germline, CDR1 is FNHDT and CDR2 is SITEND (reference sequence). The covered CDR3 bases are TGTGCCAGCAGTTGGACTGGGGCAGAA. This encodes CASSWTGAE. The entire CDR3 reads CASSWTGAETLYF. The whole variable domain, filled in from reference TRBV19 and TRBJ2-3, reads GGIITQTPKFLIGQEGQKLTLKCQQNFNHDTMYWYRQDSGKGLRLIYYSITENDLQKGDLSEGYDASREKKSSFSLTVTSAQKNEMAVFLCASSWTGAETLYFGSGTRLTVL.

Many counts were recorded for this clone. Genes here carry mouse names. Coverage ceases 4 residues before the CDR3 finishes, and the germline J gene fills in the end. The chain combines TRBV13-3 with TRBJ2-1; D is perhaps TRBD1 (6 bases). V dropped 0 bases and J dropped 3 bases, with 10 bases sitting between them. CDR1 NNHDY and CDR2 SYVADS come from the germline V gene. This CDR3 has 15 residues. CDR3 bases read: TGTGCCAGCAGTGATGCGTCACAGGGCTATGCT. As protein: CASSDASQGYA. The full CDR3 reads CASSDASQGYAEQFF.

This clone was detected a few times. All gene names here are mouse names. CDR3 sequence: CASSPPGLGDPETLYF. The sequenced CDR3 bases are TGTGCCAGCAGTCCTCCGGGACTGGGGGACCCAGAA. V gene TRBV13-3 combines with J gene TRBJ2-3; 11 positions match TRBD2. The read ends 4 residues early relative to the CDR3; the germline J gene fills the gap. V shed 4 bases and J 4 bases; nucleotides not matched to a gene: 8. Per germline, CDR1 NNHDY and CDR2 SYVADS. The CDR3 contains 16 residues.

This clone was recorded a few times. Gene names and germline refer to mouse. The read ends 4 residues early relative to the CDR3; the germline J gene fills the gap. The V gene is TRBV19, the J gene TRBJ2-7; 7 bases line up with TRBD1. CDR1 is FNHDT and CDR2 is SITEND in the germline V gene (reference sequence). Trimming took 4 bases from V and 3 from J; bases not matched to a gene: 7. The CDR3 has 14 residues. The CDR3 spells CASSPGTELYEQYF. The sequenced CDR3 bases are TGTGCCAGCAGTCCCGGGACAGAACTCTAT.

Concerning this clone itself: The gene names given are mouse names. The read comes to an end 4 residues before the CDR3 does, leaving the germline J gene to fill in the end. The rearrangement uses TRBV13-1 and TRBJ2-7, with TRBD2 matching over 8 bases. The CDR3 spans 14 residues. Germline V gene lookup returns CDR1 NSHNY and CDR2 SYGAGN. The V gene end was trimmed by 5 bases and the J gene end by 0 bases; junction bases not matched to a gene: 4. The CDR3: CASSPWGASYEQYF. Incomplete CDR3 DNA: TGTGCCAGCAGCCCCTGGGGGGCCTCCTAT.

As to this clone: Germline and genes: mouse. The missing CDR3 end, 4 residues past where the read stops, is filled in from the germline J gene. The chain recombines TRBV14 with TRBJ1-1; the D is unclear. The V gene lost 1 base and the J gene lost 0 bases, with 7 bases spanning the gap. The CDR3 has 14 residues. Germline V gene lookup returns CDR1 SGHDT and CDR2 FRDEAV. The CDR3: CASSFPSANTEVFF. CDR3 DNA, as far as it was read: TGTGCCAGCAGTTTCCCCAGTGCAAACACA.

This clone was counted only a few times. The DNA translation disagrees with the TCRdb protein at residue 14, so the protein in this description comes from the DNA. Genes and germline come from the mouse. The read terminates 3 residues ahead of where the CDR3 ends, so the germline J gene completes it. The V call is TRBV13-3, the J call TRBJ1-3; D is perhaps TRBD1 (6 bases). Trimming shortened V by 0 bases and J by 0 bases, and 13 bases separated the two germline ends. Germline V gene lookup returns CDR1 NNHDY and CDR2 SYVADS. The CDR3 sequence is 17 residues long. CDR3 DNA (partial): TGTGCCAGCAGTGATGGCGGGACATCCAATTCTGGAAATACG. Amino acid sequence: CASSDGGTSNSGNT. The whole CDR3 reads CASSDGGTSNSGNTLYF.

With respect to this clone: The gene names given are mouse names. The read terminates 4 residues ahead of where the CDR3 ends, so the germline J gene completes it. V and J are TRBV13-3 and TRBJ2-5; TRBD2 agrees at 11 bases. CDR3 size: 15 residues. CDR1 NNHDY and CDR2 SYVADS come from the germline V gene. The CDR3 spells CASSGRLGGEDTQYF. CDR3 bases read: TGTGCCAGCAGTGGGAGACTGGGGGGGGAAGAC.

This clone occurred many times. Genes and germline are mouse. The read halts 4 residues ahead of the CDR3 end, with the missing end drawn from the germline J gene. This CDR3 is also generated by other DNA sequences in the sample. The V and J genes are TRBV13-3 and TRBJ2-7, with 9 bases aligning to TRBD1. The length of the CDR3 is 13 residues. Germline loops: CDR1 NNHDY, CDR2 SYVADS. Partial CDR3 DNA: TGTGCCAGCAGTACAGGGGGCAGATAT. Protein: CASSTGGRY. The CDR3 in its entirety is CASSTGGRYEQYF.

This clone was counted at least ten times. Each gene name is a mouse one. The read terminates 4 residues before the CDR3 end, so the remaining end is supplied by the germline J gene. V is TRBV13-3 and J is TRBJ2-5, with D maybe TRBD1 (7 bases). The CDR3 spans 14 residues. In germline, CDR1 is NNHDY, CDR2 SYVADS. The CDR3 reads CASSERGRRDTQYF. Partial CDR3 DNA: TGTGCCAGCAGTGAGAGGGGGCGCAGGGAC.

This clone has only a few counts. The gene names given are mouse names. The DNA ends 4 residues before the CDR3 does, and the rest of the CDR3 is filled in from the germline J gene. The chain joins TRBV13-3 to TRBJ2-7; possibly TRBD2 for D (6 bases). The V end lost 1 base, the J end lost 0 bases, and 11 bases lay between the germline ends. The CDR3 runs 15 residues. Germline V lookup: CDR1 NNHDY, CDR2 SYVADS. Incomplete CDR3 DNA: TGTGCCAGCAGTGATCCTACTGGGATCTCCTAT. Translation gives CASSDPTGISY. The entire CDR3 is CASSDPTGISYEQYF.

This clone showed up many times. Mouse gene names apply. The sequenced CDR3 bases are TGTGCCAGCAGTACTGGGGGGGACTATGCT. Translating gives CASSTGGDYA. The entire CDR3 reads CASSTGGDYAEQFF. V and J are TRBV14 and TRBJ2-1, with TRBD2 identical over 10 bases. The read ends 4 residues before the CDR3 terminus; that terminus is restored from the germline J gene. V was pared by 4 bases and J by 2 bases, with 0 bases of the junction left unmatched. CDR1 is SGHDT, CDR2 FRDEAV, per germline. CDR3 length equals 14 residues.

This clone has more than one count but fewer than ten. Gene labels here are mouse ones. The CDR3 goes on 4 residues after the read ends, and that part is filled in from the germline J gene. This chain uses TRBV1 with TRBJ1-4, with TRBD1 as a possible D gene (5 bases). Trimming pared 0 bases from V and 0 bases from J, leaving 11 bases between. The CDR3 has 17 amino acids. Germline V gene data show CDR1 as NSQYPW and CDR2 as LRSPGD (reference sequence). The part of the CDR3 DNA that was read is TGCACCTGCAGTGCAGATCAGTCAGGGATTTCCAACGAA. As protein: CTCSADQSGISNE. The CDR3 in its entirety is CTCSADQSGISNERLFF.

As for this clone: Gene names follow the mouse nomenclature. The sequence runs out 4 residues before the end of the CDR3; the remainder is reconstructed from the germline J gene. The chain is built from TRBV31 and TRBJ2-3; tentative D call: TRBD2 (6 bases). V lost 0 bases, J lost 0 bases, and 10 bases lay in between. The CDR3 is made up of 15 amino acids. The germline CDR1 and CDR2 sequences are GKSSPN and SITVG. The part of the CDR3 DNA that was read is TGTGCCTGGAGTCTTTCTGGGGCTAGTGCAGAA. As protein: CAWSLSGASAE. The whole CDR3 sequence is CAWSLSGASAETLYF.

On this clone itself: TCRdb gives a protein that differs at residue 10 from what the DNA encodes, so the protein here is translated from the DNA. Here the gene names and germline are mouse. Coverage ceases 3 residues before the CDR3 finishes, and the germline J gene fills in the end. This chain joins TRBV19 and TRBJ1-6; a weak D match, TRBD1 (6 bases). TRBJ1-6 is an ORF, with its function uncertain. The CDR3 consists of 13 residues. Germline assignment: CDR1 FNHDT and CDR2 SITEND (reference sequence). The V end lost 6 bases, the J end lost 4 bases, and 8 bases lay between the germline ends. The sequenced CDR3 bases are TGTGCCAGCACAGGGGAATATAATTCGCCC. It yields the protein CASTGEYNSP. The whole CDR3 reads CASTGEYNSPLYF.

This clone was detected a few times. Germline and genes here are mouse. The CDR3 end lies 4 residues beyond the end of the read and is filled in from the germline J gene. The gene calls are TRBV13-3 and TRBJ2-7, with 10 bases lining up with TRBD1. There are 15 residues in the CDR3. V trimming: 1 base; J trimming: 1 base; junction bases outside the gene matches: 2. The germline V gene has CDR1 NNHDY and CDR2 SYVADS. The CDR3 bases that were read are TGTGCCAGCAGTGATAAGGACAGGGGGTCCTAT. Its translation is CASSDKDRGSY. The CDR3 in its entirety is CASSDKDRGSYEQYF.

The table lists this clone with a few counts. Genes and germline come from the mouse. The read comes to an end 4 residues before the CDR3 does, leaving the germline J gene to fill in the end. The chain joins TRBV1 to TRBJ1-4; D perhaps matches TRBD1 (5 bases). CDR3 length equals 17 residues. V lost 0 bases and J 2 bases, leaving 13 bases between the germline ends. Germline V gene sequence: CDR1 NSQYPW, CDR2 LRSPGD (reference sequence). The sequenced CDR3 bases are TGCACCTGCAGTGCAGAGAACGAAGGACAATCCAACGAA. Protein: CTCSAENEGQSNE. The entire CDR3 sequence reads CTCSAENEGQSNERLFF.

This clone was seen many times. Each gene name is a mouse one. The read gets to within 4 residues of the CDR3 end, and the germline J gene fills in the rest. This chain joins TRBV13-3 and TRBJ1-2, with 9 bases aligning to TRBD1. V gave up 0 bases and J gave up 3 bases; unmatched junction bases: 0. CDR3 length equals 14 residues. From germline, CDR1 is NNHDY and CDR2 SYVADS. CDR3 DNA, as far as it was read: TGTGCCAGCAGTGATGACAGGGGGCACTCC. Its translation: CASSDDRGHS. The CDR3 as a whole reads CASSDDRGHSDYTF.

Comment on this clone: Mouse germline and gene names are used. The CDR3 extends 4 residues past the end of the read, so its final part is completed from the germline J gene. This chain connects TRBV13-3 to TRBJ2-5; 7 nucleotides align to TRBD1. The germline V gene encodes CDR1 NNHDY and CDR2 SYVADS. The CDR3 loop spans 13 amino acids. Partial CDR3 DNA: TGTGCCAGCAGTACGACAGGGAAAGAC. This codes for CASSTTGKD. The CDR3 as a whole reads CASSTTGKDTQYF.

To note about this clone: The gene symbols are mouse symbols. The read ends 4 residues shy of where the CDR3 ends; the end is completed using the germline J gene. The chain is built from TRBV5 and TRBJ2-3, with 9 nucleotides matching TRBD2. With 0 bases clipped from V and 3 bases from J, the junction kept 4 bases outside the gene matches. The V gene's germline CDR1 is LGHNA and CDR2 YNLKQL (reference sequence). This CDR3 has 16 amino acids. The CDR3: CASSQDYLGGAETLYF. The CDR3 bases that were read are TGTGCCAGCAGCCAAGATTATCTGGGGGGGGCAGAA.

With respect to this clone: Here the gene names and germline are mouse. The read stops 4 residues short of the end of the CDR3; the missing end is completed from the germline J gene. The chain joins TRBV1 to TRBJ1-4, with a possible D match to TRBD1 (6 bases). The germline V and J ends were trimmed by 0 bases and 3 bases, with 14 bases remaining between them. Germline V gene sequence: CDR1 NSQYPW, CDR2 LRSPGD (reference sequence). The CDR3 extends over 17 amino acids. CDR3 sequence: CTCSADLRGAANERLFF. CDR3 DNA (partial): TGCACCTGCAGTGCAGATCTTCGGGGGGCGGCCAACGAA.

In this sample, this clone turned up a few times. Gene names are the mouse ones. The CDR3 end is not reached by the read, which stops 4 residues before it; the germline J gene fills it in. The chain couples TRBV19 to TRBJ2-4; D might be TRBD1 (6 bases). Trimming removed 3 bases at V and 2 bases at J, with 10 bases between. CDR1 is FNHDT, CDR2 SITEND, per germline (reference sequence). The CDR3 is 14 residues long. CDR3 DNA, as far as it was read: TGTGCCAGCAGTACCGGGACACTTCAAAAC. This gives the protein CASSTGTLQN. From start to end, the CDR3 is CASSTGTLQNTLYF.

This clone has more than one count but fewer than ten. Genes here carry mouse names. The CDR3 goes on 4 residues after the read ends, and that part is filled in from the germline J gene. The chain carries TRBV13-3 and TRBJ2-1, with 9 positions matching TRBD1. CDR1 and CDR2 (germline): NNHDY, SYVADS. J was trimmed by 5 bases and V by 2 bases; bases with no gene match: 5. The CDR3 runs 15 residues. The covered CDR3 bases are TGTGCCAGCAGTGAGGGACAGGGTGGGAATGCT. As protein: CASSEGQGGNA. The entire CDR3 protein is CASSEGQGGNAEQFF.

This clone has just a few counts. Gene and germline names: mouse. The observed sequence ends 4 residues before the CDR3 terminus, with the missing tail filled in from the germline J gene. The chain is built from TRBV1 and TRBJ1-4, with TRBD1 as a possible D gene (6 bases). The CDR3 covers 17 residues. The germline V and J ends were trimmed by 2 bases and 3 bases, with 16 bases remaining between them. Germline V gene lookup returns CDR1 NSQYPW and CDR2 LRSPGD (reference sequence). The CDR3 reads CTCSATGTRSPNERLFF. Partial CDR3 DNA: TGCACCTGCAGTGCAACCGGGACACGGTCCCCCAACGAA.

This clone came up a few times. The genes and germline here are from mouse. The CDR3 DNA, read in part, is TGTGCTAGCAGAACAGGGAGCACCGGG. Translation: CASRTGSTG. The whole CDR3 region reads CASRTGSTGQLYF. This chain joins TRBV17 and TRBJ2-2; D is perhaps TRBD1 (6 bases). The read terminates 4 residues before the CDR3 end, so the remaining end is supplied by the germline J gene. Germline V CDR1 and CDR2: MNHDT, YYDKIL. This CDR3 has 13 residues. V lost 6 bases and J 4 bases, leaving 9 bases between the germline ends.

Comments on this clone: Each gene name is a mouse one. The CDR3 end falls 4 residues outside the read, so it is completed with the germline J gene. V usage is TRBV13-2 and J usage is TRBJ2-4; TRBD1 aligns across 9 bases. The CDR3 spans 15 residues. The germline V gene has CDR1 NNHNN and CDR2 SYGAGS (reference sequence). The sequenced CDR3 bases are TGTGCCAGCGGTGATCTCCCGGGACAGGGTAAC. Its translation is CASGDLPGQGN. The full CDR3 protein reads CASGDLPGQGNTLYF.

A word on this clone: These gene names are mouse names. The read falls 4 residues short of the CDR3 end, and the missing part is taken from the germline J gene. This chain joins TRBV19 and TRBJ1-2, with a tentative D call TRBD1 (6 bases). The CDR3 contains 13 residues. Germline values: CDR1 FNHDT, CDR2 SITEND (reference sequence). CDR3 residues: CASRTGGAGDYTF. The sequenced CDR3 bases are TGTGCCAGCAGGACTGGGGGGGCTGGC.